These 5 T cell receptor beta chains came from one sample sequenced in a study of T cell responses to AZD1222 COVID-19 vaccine (dated by TCRdb to 2020 to 2022). Libraries were constructed by the immunoSEQ multiplex PCR assay. TCRdb retrieved this table from immuneACCESS and kept in-frame rearrangements only. Not all clones are present; in checked studies, unresolved V genes account for under half, and no reason is known for the remainder. The sample table contains about 160,000 clones; only one count was recorded for 92% of them. Around 4.5% of the sample goes to the ten largest clones. The sample's time point label, in plain terms: baseline before first vaccination. The sample's treatment or condition label, in plain terms: meningococcal conjugate vaccine given as trial control. The input for sequencing was peripheral blood, taken on day 0 of MenACWY control vaccination. Every receptor here comes from an adult in good health.

V is TRBV7-2 and J is TRBJ2-3; 10 bases match TRBD2. The CDR3 totals 16 residues. V lost 5 bases and J lost 1; bases outside the gene matches: 6. Germline V gene lookup returns CDR1 SGHTA and CDR2 FQGNSA. The CDR3, as DNA: TGTGCCAGCAGCCGGCTAGCGGGAGTACGCACAGATACGCAGTATTTT. Encoded protein: CASSRLAGVRTDTQYF.

This chain links TRBV4-2 with TRBJ2-2, with D unclear. The CDR3 is 14 amino acids. In germline, CDR1 is LGHNA, CDR2 YNFKEQ. The V gene lost 4 bases and the J gene lost 4 bases, with 10 bases spanning the gap. The CDR3 DNA follows: TGTGCCAGCAGCCTACCCGTACGCACCGGGGAGCTGTTTTTT. Protein sequence: CASSLPVRTGELFF.

The chain uses TRBV19 and TRBJ1-3, with 7 bases aligning to TRBD1. The V segment lost 7 bases and the J segment 0 bases; nucleotides outside the gene matches: 6. This CDR3 has 15 amino acids. The germline gives CDR1 LNHDA, CDR2 SQIVND (reference sequence). The CDR3 coding sequence is TGTGCCAGTACCCGGACAGGAACCTCTGGAAACACCATATATTTT. Translating it yields CASTRTGTSGNTIYF.

The rearrangement joins TRBV6-6 to TRBJ1-4; 11 bases agree with TRBD1. Germline lookup yields CDR1 MNHNY and CDR2 SVGAGI (reference sequence). This CDR3 contains 13 residues. V was pared by 6 bases and J by 8 bases, with 2 bases of the junction left unmatched. The CDR3 loop is CASRDRGREKLFF. The CDR3 nucleotides read TGTGCCAGCAGGGACAGGGGGCGGGAAAAACTGTTTTTT.

In this sample, this clone turned up once. The rearrangement uses TRBV12-3 or TRBV12-4 and TRBJ1-5; D uncertain. The CDR3 loop spans 13 amino acids. The V gene lost 5 bases and the J gene lost 4 bases, with 9 bases spanning the gap. CDR3 amino acids: CASSPAPNQPQHF. As DNA, the CDR3 is TGTGCCAGCAGTCCTGCCCCTAATCAGCCCCAGCATTTT.